The clone carrying this T cell receptor beta chain came up once. CDR3 length: 14 amino acids. Per germline, CDR1 SGHRS and CDR2 YFSETQ. V lost 0 bases and J lost 5, with 8 bases in between. This sample stems from a study of blood T cell repertoires in COVID-19. Everyone who took part was about 18 to 90 years old, and they came from about 25 US areas. Using immunoSEQ multiplex PCR, the repertoire was profiled, and TCRdb retains in-frame clones only, with some absent. The sample lists around 200,000 clones; about 85% were seen once. The receptor was derived from a man aged 35-49 years who had recovered from COVID-19. The chain employs TRBV5-1 and TRBJ2-2; D may be TRBD1 (6 bases). Sequencing was carried out using PBMCs or T cells enriched from blood (not recorded which). The CDR3 region has the DNA TGCGCCAGCAGCTTGGGGCAGGGGACCGGGGAGCTGTTTTTT. Protein product: CASSLGQGTGELFF.